One sample yielded the 17 T cell receptor beta chains listed below, sequenced in a study of regulatory T cells in long-lasting Graves disease. Stated time point: newly diagnosed GD, antithyroid drugs for less than 3 months. After RNA was extracted from PBMCs, the TCR library was made from it. Library construction for TCR beta used iRepertoire HTBI primers and Arm-PCR of CDR3 regions. Each CDR3 protein gets one entry after TCRdb re-called the multiplex PCR reads with MiXCR. The sample consists of about 430,000 distinct CDR3 sequences, 15% of them appearing once. These data were also filed under a second study, of T cells in Graves' hyperthyroidism and ophthalmopathy.

Source: peripheral blood mononuclear cells (PBMCs), taken at new diagnosis, from a patient treated with antithyroid drugs. The receptors were gathered from a woman aged 40-49 years with Graves disease.

A few counts support this clonotype. J is TRBJ2-2 and V is TRBV5-4; D may be TRBD1 (5 bases). Germline-derived CDR1 and CDR2 are SGHNT and YYREEE (reference sequence). Trimming shortened V by 2 bases and J by 0 bases, and 8 bases separated the two germline ends. The CDR3 is made up of 15 amino acids. CDR3 bases: TGTGCCAGCAGCTTCAGGGATTCGAACACCGGGGAGCTGTTTTTT. It is translated as CASSFRDSNTGELFF.

This clonotype was recorded at least ten times. This sequence joins TRBV20-1 and TRBJ2-3; D gene unclear. The CDR3 runs to 16 residues. From germline, CDR1 is DFQATT and CDR2 SNEGSKA (reference sequence). With 0 bases removed from V and 3 bases from J, the gap between germline ends came to 16 bases. This chain's CDR3 is CSARDRRKVRTDTQYF. The CDR3 bases are TGCAGTGCTAGAGACCGCCGGAAAGTCAGGACAGATACGCAGTATTTT.

This clonotype was counted ten times or more. The rearrangement joins TRBV28 to TRBJ1-2; D remains ambiguous. The V gene lost 6 bases and the J gene lost 0 bases, with 14 bases spanning the gap. The germline gives CDR1 MDHEN, CDR2 SYDVKM. The CDR3 is made up of 15 amino acids. CDR3 coding DNA: TGTGCCAGCAGCCGTACGGGGAGCTCTAACTATGGCTACACCTTC. Protein product: CASSRTGSSNYGYTF.

The chain carries TRBV11-2 and TRBJ2-3; 11 nucleotides line up with TRBD2. V dropped 4 bases and J dropped 2; count of bases not matched to a gene: 8. This CDR3 has 17 residues. Germline CDR1 and CDR2: SGHAT and FQNNGV. CDR3 coding DNA: TGTGCCAGCAGCTCACAAGGGACTAGCGGTCACACAGATACGCAGTATTTT. Translation: CASSSQGTSGHTDTQYF.

This clonotype came up many times. The chain recombines TRBV12-3 or TRBV12-4 with TRBJ2-5, with TRBD2 matching over 7 bases. With V trimmed by 2 bases and J by 5 bases, 5 bases remained unmatched. The CDR3 contains 14 residues. The CDR3 reads CASSLREGGETQYF. CDR3 bases: TGTGCCAGCAGTTTAAGGGAGGGCGGCGAGACCCAGTACTTC.

This clonotype was observed a handful of times. V is TRBV9 and J is TRBJ2-3; the match to TRBD2 covers 13 bases. V lost 3 bases and J lost 3; bases outside the gene matches: 7. Germline loops: CDR1 SGDLS, CDR2 YYNGEE. The CDR3 length is 17 residues. The CDR3 bases are TGTGCCAGCAGCGAGGGACTAGCGGGAACTTGGACAGATACGCAGTATTTT. It translates to CASSEGLAGTWTDTQYF.

This clonotype was detected many times. The chain couples TRBV28 to TRBJ1-5; 9 bases are shared with TRBD1. This CDR3 has 16 amino acids. Germline lookup yields CDR1 MDHEN and CDR2 SYDVKM. V dropped 4 bases and J dropped 0; count of bases not matched to a gene: 4. CDR3 coding DNA: TGTGCCAGCAGTTGGGGGACAGGGAATAGCAATCAGCCCCAGCATTTT. It yields the protein CASSWGTGNSNQPQHF.

This clonotype was found many times. The chain carries TRBV7-2 and TRBJ2-5; possible D gene TRBD1, 6 bases. In germline, CDR1 is SGHTA, CDR2 FQGNSA. This CDR3 has 20 residues. Deletions cut 1 base from V and 3 bases from J, with 27 bases between. The CDR3 bases are TGTGCCAGCAGCTTAGTCAGGGGCCCTGATTTAGACCGTGGAAAAGAGACCCAGTACTTC. Translated, it gives CASSLVRGPDLDRGKETQYF.

This clonotype was detected many times. V is TRBV28 and J is TRBJ2-7, with D perhaps matching TRBD1 or TRBD2 (5 bases each). V was cut by 2 bases and J by 4 bases, with 30 bases left in between. The CDR3 contains 20 residues. CDR1 MDHEN and CDR2 SYDVKM come from the germline V gene. The CDR3 DNA reads TGTGCCAGCAGTTTAGGGGTTGGGAGAGGGGCGGTGGGGTTCCAATACGAGCAGTACTTC. Its protein product is CASSLGVGRGAVGFQYEQYF. The entire variable domain, with the rest obtained from reference TRBV28 and TRBJ2-7, is as follows: DVKVTQSSRYLVKRTGEKVFLECVQDMDHENMFWYRQDPGLGLRLIYFSYDVKMKEKGDIPEGYSVSREKKERFSLILESASTNQTSMYLCASSLGVGRGAVGFQYEQYFGPGTRLTVT.

At least ten counts were recorded for this clonotype. The DNA for the CDR3 is TGTGCCAGCAGCCAAATACCCGGGACTAGCGGGAGATCCCCAGAGACCCAGTACTTC. This translates into CASSQIPGTSGRSPETQYF. The J gene is TRBJ2-5, the V gene TRBV3-1; 14 nucleotides agree with TRBD2. Germline V lookup: CDR1 LGHDT, CDR2 YNNKEL (reference sequence). The V segment lost 2 bases and the J segment 4 bases; nucleotides outside the gene matches: 12. The CDR3 is 19 amino acids.

This clonotype has ten or more counts. The V gene is TRBV9, the J gene TRBJ1-1; 10 nucleotides line up with TRBD1. Trimming cost V 3 bases and J 5 bases; bases outside gene matches: 13. Germline CDR1 is SGDLS and CDR2 is YYNGEE. CDR3 size: 17 residues. The DNA of the CDR3 is TGTGCCAGCAGCGCAGGAGGGACAGGGGTAATGAGGACTGAAGCTTTCTTT. Translation gives CASSAGGTGVMRTEAFF.

This clonotype was picked up a small number of times. The genes are TRBV27 and TRBJ2-3, with 13 bases aligning to TRBD2. In germline, CDR1 is MNHEY, CDR2 SMNVEV (reference sequence). The ends lost 6 bases at V and 3 bases at J; junction bases unmatched: 6. The CDR3 spans 16 residues. The CDR3 nucleotides read TGTGCCAGCAGCACCGGGACTAGCGGGATGACAGATACGCAGTATTTT. It yields the protein CASSTGTSGMTDTQYF.

This clonotype was seen many times. V gene TRBV29-1 combines with J gene TRBJ2-7; 7 bases fit TRBD1. This CDR3 is built from 15 residues. The V segment lost 5 bases and the J segment 1 base; nucleotides outside the gene matches: 11. Looked up from germline, CDR1 is SQVTM and CDR2 is ANQGSEA. Written as DNA, the CDR3 is TGCAGCGTTTTGAAACAGGGGAAGCCTTCCTACGAGCAGTACTTC. It specifies CSVLKQGKPSYEQYF.

The J gene is TRBJ1-1, the V gene TRBV29-1; no clear D. Germline V gene data show CDR1 as SQVTM and CDR2 as ANQGSEA. The CDR3 is made up of 12 amino acids. V dropped 4 bases and J dropped 1 base, with 7 bases sitting between them. The chain's CDR3 is CSVGHKNTEAFF. DNA for the CDR3: TGCAGCGTTGGACACAAGAACACTGAAGCTTTCTTT.

The table lists this clonotype with many counts. The CDR3 DNA sequence: TGTGCCAGCAATAGGGACAGGAGCTCCTACGAGCAGTACTTC. It yields the protein CASNRDRSSYEQYF. This chain uses TRBV28 with TRBJ2-7, with TRBD1 matching 8 bases. The CDR3 is made up of 14 amino acids. CDR1 and CDR2 from the germline V gene are MDHEN and SYDVKM. V lost 7 bases to trimming and J lost 0 bases; unmatched junction nucleotides: 5.

This clonotype was counted ten times or more. This chain connects TRBV20-1 to TRBJ1-2; a possible D gene is TRBD1 (5 bases). Trimming shortened V by 7 bases and J by 6 bases, and 15 bases separated the two germline ends. Germline assignment: CDR1 DFQATT and CDR2 SNEGSKA (reference sequence). The CDR3 loop spans 12 amino acids. DNA for the CDR3: TGCAGTGATCTAAGGGGAAGGGATGGCTACACCTTC. Amino acids: CSDLRGRDGYTF.

The CDR3 DNA reads as TGTGCCAGCTCACTTATTAAGGGAGAAAAACTGTTTTTT. The encoded protein is CASSLIKGEKLFF. The chain uses TRBV18 and TRBJ1-4; D gene uncertain. V was cut by 4 bases and J by 8 bases, with 11 bases left in between. The CDR3 loop spans 13 amino acids. Germline V gene lookup returns CDR1 KGHSH and CDR2 LQKENI.